This passage covers 30 T cell receptor beta chains from one sample sequenced in a study of T cell repertoires in cytomegalovirus infection (dated by TCRdb to about 2019). The reads were generated on an Illumina HiSeq 1500. Through fastp at Q25 and MiXCR, TCRdb rebuilt clones from the public reads, retaining in-frame beta chains. One record per CDR3 amino acid sequence lists the most common genes and DNA. This sample comprises 490,000 or so distinct CDR3 sequences, 10% to 12% of them detected only once. The top ten hold 9.5% to 13% of the sample. The sequencing sample was made of PBMCs. These receptors came from a human donor in good health (CMV status not recorded). Some clones in this sample may be carry-over from other donors' samples.

This clonotype was found a few times. The chain carries TRBV3-1 and TRBJ2-1; the match to TRBD2 covers 14 bases. The CDR3 sequence is 14 residues long. The ends lost 4 bases at V and 14 bases at J; junction bases unmatched: 7. Germline loops: CDR1 LGHDT, CDR2 YNNKEL (reference sequence). The CDR3 DNA is TGTGCCAGCAGCCTGGGACTAGCGGGGGAGTGGAAGTTCTTC. It codes for CASSLGLAGEWKFF.

J is TRBJ2-4 and V is TRBV4-2; no clear D gene. The CDR3 is 13 residues long. The V end was cut by 4 bases, the J end by 10 bases, with 14 bases between. CDR1 is LGHNA, CDR2 YNFKEQ, per germline. The CDR3 DNA reads as TGTGCCAGCAGCCCCGGCCGAGAGCAGATTCAGTACTTC. As protein: CASSPGREQIQYF.

This clonotype was observed at least ten times. This chain uses TRBV20-1 with TRBJ2-3, with 11 nucleotides matching TRBD2. The V gene's germline CDR1 is DFQATT and CDR2 SNEGSKA (reference sequence). The CDR3 spans 16 residues. V dropped 3 bases and J dropped 2; count of bases not matched to a gene: 7. CDR3 sequence (DNA): TGCAGTGCTAGCCCTGGGACTAGCGGATTCACAGATACGCAGTATTTT. This encodes CSASPGTSGFTDTQYF.

The chain couples TRBV20-1 to TRBJ2-7; a weak D match, TRBD2 (5 bases). The germline V gene encodes CDR1 DFQATT and CDR2 SNEGSKA (reference sequence). Trimming shortened V by 1 base and J by 3 bases, and 13 bases separated the two germline ends. The CDR3 extends over 14 amino acids. The CDR3 DNA sequence: TGCAGTGCTAGAGGCGGGCCTGGGGACTACGAGCAGTACTTC. It yields the protein CSARGGPGDYEQYF.

This clonotype came up a few times. The chain is built from TRBV5-1 and TRBJ1-2; TRBD1 is a possible D gene (6 bases). The CDR3 has 12 residues. V lost 0 bases and J 9 bases, leaving 9 bases between the germline ends. Germline V gene lookup returns CDR1 SGHRS and CDR2 YFSETQ. This CDR3 is CASSLGDNSYTF. CDR3 nucleotides: TGCGCCAGCAGCTTGGGGGACAACAGCTACACCTTC.

This clonotype was detected ten times or more. The chain carries TRBV7-3 and TRBJ2-5, with D perhaps TRBD1 (6 bases). This CDR3 has 16 amino acids. Trimming pared 2 bases from V and 2 bases from J, leaving 15 bases between. Germline-derived CDR1 and CDR2 are SGHTA and FQGTGA. CDR3 in amino acids: CASSLSDRTIQETQYF. The DNA for the CDR3 is TGTGCCAGCAGCTTATCTGACAGGACCATTCAAGAGACCCAGTACTTC. The variable domain in full, with the rest retrieved from reference TRBV7-3 and TRBJ2-5, is GAGVSQTPSNKVTEKGKYVELRCDPISGHTALYWYRQSLGQGPEFLIYFQGTGAADDSGLPNDRFFAVRPEGSVSTLKIQRTERGDSAVYLCASSLSDRTIQETQYFGPGTRLLVL.

This clonotype was counted ten times or more. The chain is built from TRBV24-1 and TRBJ2-1; 15 bases fit TRBD2. After removal of 3 bases from V and 0 bases from J, the junction contained 5 bases not matched to a gene. The CDR3 consists of 19 residues. Germline CDR1 and CDR2: KGHDR and SFDVKD. The CDR3 DNA is TGTGCCACCAGTGATAGGACTAGCGGGAGGGGGGGCTCCTACAATGAGCAGTTCTTC. Its translation: CATSDRTSGRGGSYNEQFF.

This clonotype was counted many times. The chain employs TRBV5-6 and TRBJ2-7; no definite D call. Trimming cost V 0 bases and J 1 base, with 5 bases left between them. Per the germline V gene, CDR1 is SGHDT and CDR2 is YYEEEE. CDR3 length: 13 amino acids. CDR3 residues: CASSLDVSYEQYF. The CDR3 region has the DNA TGTGCCAGCAGCTTGGACGTGTCCTACGAGCAGTACTTC.

V gene TRBV28 combines with J gene TRBJ1-2; no clear D. CDR3 size: 11 residues. Trimming cost V 8 bases and J 3 bases, with 7 bases left between them. Germline CDR1 and CDR2: MDHEN and SYDVKM. The CDR3 bases are TGTGCCAGCGTGGAGGACTATGGCTACACCTTC. The encoded protein is CASVEDYGYTF.

This clonotype was seen ten or more times. J is TRBJ2-2 and V is TRBV12-3 or TRBV12-4; 13 bases are a match to TRBD2. The V segment lost 6 bases and the J segment 5 bases; nucleotides outside the gene matches: 6. The CDR3 has 16 amino acids. CDR3: CASRRTSGSQTGELFF. CDR3 DNA: TGTGCCAGCAGAAGGACTAGCGGGAGCCAAACCGGGGAGCTGTTTTTT.

In this sample, this clonotype turned up many times. Here the CDR3 reads CAISGTGASNQPQHF. The CDR3 nucleotides are TGTGCCATCAGTGGAACAGGGGCATCCAATCAGCCCCAGCATTTT. This rearrangement joins TRBV10-3 to TRBJ1-5, with TRBD1 matching over 7 bases. V shed 4 bases, J shed 3 bases, and the junction held 6 bases outside the gene matches. CDR1 is ENHRY, CDR2 SYGVKD, per germline. The CDR3 runs to 15 residues.

This clonotype appeared many times. The chain links TRBV7-2 to TRBJ2-7, with D hard to call. Trimming cost V 1 base and J 0 bases, with 7 bases left between them. This CDR3 is built from 14 residues. Germline V gene sequence: CDR1 SGHTA, CDR2 FQGNSA. CDR3 protein: CASSLDYSSYEQYF. The CDR3, as DNA: TGTGCCAGCAGCTTAGATTACAGCTCCTACGAGCAGTACTTC. The variable domain in full, completed from reference TRBV7-2 and TRBJ2-7, reads GAGVSQSPSNKVTEKGKDVELRCDPISGHTALYWYRQSLGQGLEFLIYFQGNSAPDKSGLPSDRFSAERTGGSVSTLTIQRTQQEDSAVYLCASSLDYSSYEQYFGPGTRLTVT.

The chain links TRBV19 to TRBJ2-1, with D perhaps given as TRBD1 or TRBD2 (5 bases each). CDR1 and CDR2 from the germline V gene are LNHDA and SQIVND (reference sequence). This CDR3 region has 14 residues. V was trimmed by 9 bases and J by 2 bases, leaving 14 bases between them. CDR3 sequence (DNA): TGTGCCAGCAACCACAGAGGGGCCTACAATGAGCAGTTCTTC. Residues: CASNHRGAYNEQFF.

Many counts were recorded for this clonotype. This chain's CDR3 is CASSETYRTGLHF. The CDR3 coding sequence is TGTGCCAGCAGTGAAACCTACCGGACAGGGCTCCACTTT. V usage is TRBV6-1 and J usage is TRBJ1-6; 8 bases are a match to TRBD1. With 2 bases clipped from V and 16 bases from J, the junction kept 7 bases outside the gene matches. CDR3 length: 13 amino acids. The germline V gene encodes CDR1 MNHNS and CDR2 SASEGT.

The chain recombines TRBV9 with TRBJ2-1; D possibly corresponds to TRBD2 (6 bases). The CDR3 is made up of 15 amino acids. Trimming left V 0 bases short and J 8 bases short, with 15 bases between. Germline V CDR1 and CDR2: SGDLS, YYNGEE. CDR3 DNA: TGTGCCAGCAGCGTAGCTGGCGGGATGAGCTATGAGCAGTTCTTC. Its translation is CASSVAGGMSYEQFF.

This clonotype was seen repeatedly, ten times or more. The chain recombines TRBV28 with TRBJ1-5, with TRBD1 as a possible D gene (5 bases). CDR1 is MDHEN, CDR2 SYDVKM, per germline. Between the trimmed V and J ends, which lost 5 bases and 0 bases, there was a span of 11 bases. This CDR3 is built from 15 residues. The CDR3 spells CASSVRDGSNQPQHF. In DNA form, the CDR3 reads TGTGCCAGCAGTGTGCGGGACGGTAGCAATCAGCCCCAGCATTTT.

This clonotype appeared many times. The V gene is TRBV7-2, the J gene TRBJ2-1; 8 bases align to TRBD2. Germline V lookup: CDR1 SGHTA, CDR2 FQGNSA. V was pared by 5 bases and J by 9 bases, with 12 bases of the junction left unmatched. The CDR3 totals 15 residues. This chain's CDR3 is CASSRGGPSELEQFF. The CDR3 nucleotides read TGTGCCAGCAGCCGCGGGGGGCCTAGCGAGCTTGAGCAGTTCTTC.

This clonotype was seen many times. The J gene is TRBJ1-2, the V gene TRBV6-1; 8 bases map to TRBD1. V shed 7 bases and J 4 bases; nucleotides not matched to a gene: 11. This CDR3 contains 15 residues. Germline CDR1 MNHNS, CDR2 SASEGT. The CDR3 here is CASKGRGQGGYGYTF. CDR3 DNA: TGTGCCAGCAAAGGCAGGGGGCAGGGGGGCTATGGCTACACCTTC.

This clonotype showed up many times. V is TRBV12-3 or TRBV12-4 and J is TRBJ1-1, with 8 bases fitting TRBD1. Trimming removed 5 bases from V and 1 base from J; junction bases left unmatched: 6. The CDR3 runs 15 residues. CDR3 loop: CASSRPGQGNTEAFF. CDR3 nucleotides: TGTGCCAGCAGTAGACCTGGACAGGGGAACACTGAAGCTTTCTTT.

This clonotype was detected many times. The V call is TRBV7-2, the J call TRBJ1-5; maybe TRBD1 (5 bases). The CDR3 runs to 15 residues. CDR1 and CDR2 from the germline V gene are SGHTA and FQGNSA. The ends were cut back, 1 base at V and 2 bases at J, with 9 bases in the middle. CDR3: CASSLERGGNQPQHF. The CDR3 coding sequence is TGTGCCAGCAGCTTAGAGAGGGGCGGCAATCAGCCCCAGCATTTT.

The chain recombines TRBV3-1 with TRBJ2-2, with D perhaps matching TRBD1 or TRBD2 (5 bases each). Germline-derived CDR1 and CDR2 are LGHDT and YNNKEL (reference sequence). V dropped 1 base and J dropped 2 bases, with 8 bases sitting between them. The CDR3 is made up of 15 amino acids. In DNA, the CDR3 is TGTGCCAGCAGCCAAGGAGGGGTTAACACCGGGGAGCTGTTTTTT. This gives the protein CASSQGGVNTGELFF.

This clonotype was recorded only once. The chain has TRBV29-1 and TRBJ2-2; D may correspond to TRBD1 or TRBD2 (7 bases each). The CDR3 length is 13 residues. Per germline, CDR1 SQVTM and CDR2 ANQGSEA. V lost 7 bases and J 6 bases, leaving 15 bases between the germline ends. CDR3 amino acids: CSAGLGGAGELFF. The CDR3, as DNA: TGCAGCGCCGGACTAGGGGGCGCCGGGGAGCTGTTTTTT.

This clonotype was detected only a few times. The rearrangement joins TRBV20-1 to TRBJ2-3, with TRBD2 matching over 9 bases. The germline V gene has CDR1 DFQATT and CDR2 SNEGSKA (reference sequence). The CDR3 is 15 amino acids. V lost 6 bases to trimming and J lost 8 bases; unmatched junction nucleotides: 15. CDR3 sequence (DNA): TGCAGTGCCCCAATTAGCGGGAGAGACCTTCTTACGCAGTATTTT. Amino acid sequence: CSAPISGRDLLTQYF.

This clonotype has ten or more counts. The chain recombines TRBV7-2 with TRBJ1-5; D remains ambiguous. This CDR3 is 14 amino acids long. In germline, CDR1 is SGHTA, CDR2 FQGNSA. V was cut by 5 bases and J by 0 bases, with 8 bases left in between. This chain's CDR3 is CASSPLGSNQPQHF. DNA for the CDR3: TGTGCCAGCAGCCCTCTCGGTAGCAATCAGCCCCAGCATTTT.

In this sample, this clonotype turned up many times. The V call is TRBV20-1, the J call TRBJ2-5; 7 bases agree with TRBD1. Trimming took 6 bases from V and 2 from J; bases not matched to a gene: 12. Looked up from germline, CDR1 is DFQATT and CDR2 is SNEGSKA (reference sequence). The CDR3 loop spans 15 amino acids. The CDR3 DNA follows: TGCAGTGCCAGACAAAGACAGGGCCCTCAAGAGACCCAGTACTTC. The encoded protein is CSARQRQGPQETQYF.

This clonotype was observed at least ten times. The chain uses TRBV3-1 and TRBJ2-1; TRBD2 agrees at 11 bases. This CDR3 spans 15 amino acids. Germline CDR1 reads LGHDT; CDR2 reads YNNKEL (reference sequence). V gave up 4 bases and J gave up 5 bases; unmatched junction bases: 4. CDR3 in DNA: TGTGCCAGCAGCCCGGGACTAGCGGCTGACAATGAGCAGTTCTTC. Its translation: CASSPGLAADNEQFF.

A few counts support this clonotype. The CDR3 protein is CASSYSRGGAKNIQYF. The CDR3 region has the DNA TGTGCCAGCAGTTACTCTCGCGGGGGAGCTAAAAACATTCAGTACTTC. The genes are TRBV6-2 or TRBV6-3 and TRBJ2-4; 7 bases fit TRBD2. In germline, CDR1 is MNHEY, CDR2 SVGEGT. The CDR3 covers 16 residues. Trimming cost V 0 bases and J 4 bases; bases outside gene matches: 6.

This clonotype was seen ten or more times. The chain is built from TRBV19 and TRBJ2-5; no reliable D call. V was trimmed by 3 bases and J by 2 bases, leaving 10 bases between them. Germline-derived CDR1 and CDR2 are LNHDA and SQIVND (reference sequence). The CDR3 spans 14 residues. The CDR3 region has the DNA TGTGCCAGTAGTATTCGGGCAGCGCAAGAGACCCAGTACTTC. This codes for CASSIRAAQETQYF.

At least ten counts were recorded for this clonotype. This chain links TRBV28 with TRBJ1-2; no clear D gene. Trimming took 6 bases from V and 4 from J, leaving 9 bases between them. Germline CDR1 and CDR2: MDHEN and SYDVKM. The CDR3 runs to 12 residues. As DNA, the CDR3 is TGTGCCAGCAGGCGAGGAGGCTATGGCTACACCTTC. This gives the protein CASRRGGYGYTF.

This clonotype was counted between two and nine times. V usage is TRBV19 and J usage is TRBJ2-5; the D gene is possibly TRBD1 (5 bases). The germline CDR1 and CDR2 sequences are LNHDA and SQIVND (reference sequence). Trimming stripped 4 bases from V and 4 bases from J, with 7 bases between. The CDR3 is made up of 12 amino acids. The CDR3 region has the DNA TGTGCCAGTAGTAAGCAGGGAGAGACCCAGTACTTC. This gives the protein CASSKQGETQYF. Supplemented by reference TRBV19 and TRBJ2-5, the full variable domain reads DGGITQSPKYLFRKEGQNVTLSCEQNLNHDAMYWYRQDPGQGLRLIYYSQIVNDFQKGDIAEGYSVSREKKESFPLTVTSAQKNPTAFYLCASSKQGETQYFGPGTRLLVL.